Presented here are 9 T cell receptor beta chains from one specimen sequenced in a study of CXCR3-negative and CXCR3-positive naive CD8 T cells. Study outcomes and limitations: TRB CDR3s were more hydrophobic in CXCR3-positive than in CXCR3-negative naive cells.

Researchers prepared the TRB cDNA libraries using 5' RACE with UMI labels. Using the 5' RACE reads, TCRdb records one entry per CDR3 protein without DNA. The table counts 60,000 to 70,000 distinct CDR3 sequences; around 0.7% lies in the top ten. These receptors' antigens are unknown. Sample: naive CXCR3+ CD8+ T cells from blood. Stated subset: CD45RO-CCR7+CD27+CD95- naive CD8+ T cells expressing CXCR3 (TNR3+). The receptors shown here come from a human donor in good health. Some clones in this sample may be carry-over from other donors' samples.

The chain links TRBV20-1 to TRBJ2-7. Per germline, CDR1 DFQATT and CDR2 SNEGSKA (reference sequence). CDR3 length: 14 residues. CDR3 loop: CSARGTLNLYEQYF.

CDR3 loop: CASSIGTGTYEQYF. This chain uses TRBV7-2 with TRBJ2-7; no DNA is available, so the TRBD1 call from TCRdb remains unchecked. Germline CDR1 reads SGHTA; CDR2 reads FQGNSA. The CDR3 spans 14 residues.

The rearrangement links TRBV6-5 to TRBJ2-5; TCRdb names TRBD1, which stays unverified in the absence of DNA. The CDR3 runs to 14 residues. Germline lookup yields CDR1 MNHEY and CDR2 SVGAGI. CDR3: CASSHPPQGETQYF.

The V and J genes are TRBV7-9 and TRBJ2-1; as DNA is missing, the TRBD2 call by TCRdb cannot be tested. In germline, CDR1 is SEHNR, CDR2 FQNEAQ (reference sequence). This CDR3 is built from 12 residues. This CDR3 is CASSLGTSVWFF.

This chain joins TRBV28 and TRBJ2-7; without DNA, the TCRdb call of TRBD1 cannot be checked. This CDR3 region has 14 residues. Germline V gives CDR1 MDHEN, CDR2 SYDVKM. This chain's CDR3 is CASNQDRASDEQYF.

V gene TRBV20-1 combines with J gene TRBJ1-2; TCRdb names TRBD1, which stays unverified in the absence of DNA. The CDR3 is 14 residues long. CDR1 is DFQATT and CDR2 is SNEGSKA in the germline V gene (reference sequence). CDR3 protein: CSAQSGGRNYGYTF.

The V gene is TRBV14, the J gene TRBJ2-7; TCRdb calls TRBD1, which cannot be checked without DNA. The germline V gene encodes CDR1 SGHDN and CDR2 FVKESK. The CDR3 covers 14 residues. The chain's CDR3 is CASSPAGVSYEQYF.

The CDR3 spells CSARSRDPGANVLTF. J is TRBJ2-6 and V is TRBV20-1; TCRdb selects TRBD1, and the lack of DNA leaves this call unchecked. Germline assignment: CDR1 DFQATT and CDR2 SNEGSKA (reference sequence). The CDR3 consists of 15 residues.

The chain joins TRBV7-6 to TRBJ2-7; the TCRdb call, TRBD1, lacks DNA for checking. This CDR3 has 14 amino acids. Germline V CDR1 and CDR2: SGHVS, FNYEAQ. The CDR3: CAGSPWGIGYEQYF.